This T cell receptor beta chain originates from a study of technical replicates of blood from several donors. Produced via immunoSEQ multiplex PCR; TCRdb's table is partial and in-frame only. The sample records about 97,000 clones, approximately 94% being singletons. CDR1 MNHNY and CDR2 SVGAGI come from the germline V gene (reference sequence). Trimming pared 1 base from V and 7 bases from J, leaving 13 bases between. This CDR3 has 14 amino acids. Input material: T cells isolated from PBMCs. The chain recombines TRBV6-6 with TRBJ1-2, with D perhaps matching TRBD1 (6 bases). The origin of this receptor is a human donor in good health. The CDR3 nucleotides read TGTGCCAGCAGTTACTTACAGGGTGCGGGTGGCTACACCTTC. This translates into CASSYLQGAGGYTF.